This entry features one TCR beta chain sequence. Trimming took 3 bases from V and 4 from J, leaving 16 bases between them. The CDR3 length is 16 residues. Germline-derived CDR1 and CDR2 are KGHSH and LQKENI. These data originate in a study of blood T cell repertoires in COVID-19. Sequencing used immunoSEQ multiplex PCR; TCRdb keeps in-frame clones, though not all of them. The sample records fewer than 200,000 clones, 70% to 85% being singletons. Sequenced: peripheral blood. This TCR came from a man in his fifties or sixties who had recovered from COVID-19. J is TRBJ1-5 and V is TRBV18; D gene unclear. The CDR3 DNA follows: TGTGCCAGCTCACCCATCTCAGGAGGGCTAAATCAGCCCCAGCATTTT. Translated: CASSPISGGLNQPQHF.